This T cell receptor (beta chain) derives from a study of CXCR3-negative and CXCR3-positive naive CD8 T cells. This CDR3 is 16 amino acids long. Looked up from germline, CDR1 is MNHNY and CDR2 is SVGAGI (reference sequence). The libraries of TRB cDNA were constructed through 5' RACE using UMI labels. Reanalyzing the 5' RACE reads, TCRdb keeps one entry per CDR3 protein, without DNA. The sample includes tens of thousands of distinct CDR3 sequences. Points on this clonotype: What it binds is unknown.

Overall study results and limits: CXCR3-negative naive cells had less hydrophobic TRB CDR3s than did CXCR3-positive naive cells.

This receptor was identified in a human donor in good health. Some clones in this sample may be carry-over from other donors' samples. The sequenced material came from naive CXCR3+ CD8+ T cells from blood. Indicated subset: CD45RO-CCR7+CD27+CD95- naive CD8+ T cells expressing CXCR3 (TNR3+). The rearrangement uses TRBV6-6 and TRBJ2-5; no DNA is available, so the TRBD1 call from TCRdb remains unchecked. Here the CDR3 reads CASSYSREGGQETQYF.